The 16 T cell receptor beta chains below come from one sample, sequenced in a study of shared T cell receptors in the human thymus. TCRdb's table, derived via immunoSEQ multiplex PCR, lists solely in-frame clones and lacks some. The sample consists of 600,000 or so clones, more than 70% of them appearing once. The sample was also linked to a second study, of human thymus T cells.

The sequencing input was thymocytes. The receptor source for this set is a boy younger than two with a congenital heart defect.

This clone was seen a few times. This chain joins TRBV5-6 and TRBJ1-2, with D perhaps TRBD1 (6 bases). Germline V gene sequence: CDR1 SGHDT, CDR2 YYEEEE. The V and J ends lost 0 bases and 6 bases respectively, with 9 bases between them. The CDR3 runs 13 residues. This chain's CDR3 is CASSLGQDNGYTF. The CDR3, as DNA: TGTGCCAGCAGCTTGGGACAGGACAATGGCTACACCTTC.

J is TRBJ2-3 and V is TRBV28; maybe TRBD2 (5 bases). Trimming shortened V by 2 bases and J by 7 bases, and 13 bases separated the two germline ends. The CDR3 runs 14 residues. Germline assignment: CDR1 MDHEN and CDR2 SYDVKM. The CDR3 DNA follows: TGTGCCAGCAGTTTAGCATACTCTAGCAATACGCAGTATTTT. Translating gives CASSLAYSSNTQYF.

This clone was recorded a few times. The chain has TRBV5-6 and TRBJ1-4; maybe TRBD1 (5 bases). Germline V gene lookup returns CDR1 SGHDT and CDR2 YYEEEE. The CDR3 contains 16 residues. The V and J ends lost 4 bases and 7 bases respectively, with 20 bases between them. In DNA form, the CDR3 reads TGTGCCAGCAGCCCAGGGAAGCAGGGTGACAGTGAAAAACTGTTTTTT. Amino acids: CASSPGKQGDSEKLFF.

This chain links TRBV9 with TRBJ1-4; 8 positions match TRBD1. From germline, CDR1 is SGDLS and CDR2 YYNGEE. This CDR3 comprises 15 residues. V gave up 3 bases and J gave up 8 bases; unmatched junction bases: 9. CDR3 DNA sequence: TGTGCCAGCAGCGACGGACAGGGAAAGCGAGAAAAACTGTTTTTT. Its translation: CASSDGQGKREKLFF. Drawing the rest from reference TRBV9 and TRBJ1-4, the complete variable domain is DSGVTQTPKHLITATGQRVTLRCSPRSGDLSVYWYQQSLDQGLQFLIQYYNGEERAKGNILERFSAQQFPDLHSELNLSSLELGDSALYFCASSDGQGKREKLFFGSGTQLSVL.

The chain has TRBV29-1 and TRBJ2-1, with a weak D call TRBD2 (5 bases). CDR1 is SQVTM, CDR2 ANQGSEA, per germline. Between the trimmed V and J ends, which lost 4 bases and 10 bases, there was a span of 14 bases. This CDR3 has 12 amino acids. The CDR3, as DNA: TGCAGCGTTGGTCCCAAGCCTAGCGAGCAGTTCTTC. This codes for CSVGPKPSEQFF.

The genes are TRBV15 and TRBJ1-5; TRBD1 matches at 11 bases. The length of the CDR3 is 19 residues. V lost 0 bases to trimming and J lost 0 bases; unmatched junction nucleotides: 7. The germline gives CDR1 LNHNV, CDR2 YYDKDF (reference sequence). For the CDR3, the DNA is TGTGCCACCAGCAGAGATTTGGGACAGGGGGATTGTAGCAATCAGCCCCAGCATTTT. Its translation is CATSRDLGQGDCSNQPQHF.

The chain carries TRBV10-1 and TRBJ2-2; 8 bases fit TRBD1. The CDR3 runs 20 residues. With 2 bases clipped from V and 6 bases from J, the junction kept 20 bases outside the gene matches. Germline-derived CDR1 and CDR2 are WNHNN and SYGVQD (reference sequence). The CDR3 DNA sequence: TGCGCCAGCAGTGAGCACCACTTAGGGGGAGGACAGGGCCTCTCCGGGGAGCTGTTTTTT. It yields the protein CASSEHHLGGGQGLSGELFF.

The chain combines TRBV18 with TRBJ2-1; D is possibly TRBD2 (6 bases). V was trimmed by 6 bases and J by 6 bases, leaving 21 bases between them. The germline gives CDR1 KGHSH, CDR2 LQKENI. The CDR3 runs to 16 residues. DNA of the CDR3: TGTGCCAGCTCCACATACACGGGACTCAGGGCCAATGAGCAGTTCTTC. Translating gives CASSTYTGLRANEQFF.

For this clone: An end of the junction differs from the germline gene, which may be a read error. This chain links TRBV29-1 with TRBJ1-3, with a tentative D call TRBD1 (6 bases). CDR3 length: 12 amino acids. Germline CDR1 reads SQVTM; CDR2 reads ANQGSEA. CDR3 DNA: TGCAGCGTTCGGGGGGCTGGAAACCCCATATATTTT. Its protein product is CSVRGAGNPIYF.

In its sample, this clone was seen once. The rearrangement links TRBV30 to TRBJ1-2; 7 bases are a match to TRBD1. CDR3 size: 14 residues. CDR1 is GTSNPN and CDR2 is SVGIG in the germline V gene (reference sequence). J gave up 7 bases and V 0 bases, and 8 bases lay outside the gene matches. The CDR3 region has the DNA TGTGCCTGGAGTGTCCGGGGACAGAGGGGTGGCTACACCTTC. Translated: CAWSVRGQRGGYTF.

The chain couples TRBV7-8 to TRBJ1-4; D remains ambiguous. The length of the CDR3 is 14 residues. Trimming took off 5 bases at V and 0 bases at J, with 7 bases between the two ends. Germline CDR1 SGHVS, CDR2 FQNEAQ. The CDR3 sequence is CASSPEATNEKLFF. In DNA, the CDR3 is TGTGCCAGCAGCCCAGAGGCAACTAATGAAAAACTGTTTTTT.

In its sample, this clone was seen once. The CDR3 coding sequence is TGTGCCAGCAGCCATCTATCGGATGAAAAACTGTTTTTT. Translation gives CASSHLSDEKLFF. The rearrangement joins TRBV14 to TRBJ1-4; D call uncertain. V was trimmed by 3 bases and J by 6 bases, leaving 8 bases between them. Germline loops: CDR1 SGHDN, CDR2 FVKESK. The CDR3 is 13 amino acids.

The chain couples TRBV5-6 to TRBJ2-7; D gene ambiguous. Germline V gene data show CDR1 as SGHDT and CDR2 as YYEEEE. Trimming removed 4 bases at V and 3 bases at J, with 8 bases between. This CDR3 has 12 amino acids. This chain's CDR3 is CASSQNNYEQYF. CDR3 in DNA: TGTGCCAGCAGCCAAAACAACTACGAGCAGTACTTC. Variable domain in full (rest from reference TRBV5-6 and TRBJ2-7): DAGVTQSPTHLIKTRGQQVTLRCSPKSGHDTVSWYQQALGQGPQFIFQYYEEEERQRGNFPDRFSGHQFPNYSSELNVNALLLGDSALYLCASSQNNYEQYFGPGTRLTVT.

The chain is built from TRBV5-1 and TRBJ2-1; TRBD2 aligns across 12 bases. CDR1 is SGHRS and CDR2 is YFSETQ in the germline V gene. V trimming: 5 bases; J trimming: 4 bases; junction bases outside the gene matches: 22. The length of the CDR3 is 21 residues. CDR3 in amino acids: CASRDVGSGTGLAGKYNEQFF. The CDR3, as DNA: TGCGCCAGCAGGGACGTTGGGTCCGGGACAGGACTAGCGGGGAAGTACAATGAGCAGTTCTTC.

This sequence joins TRBV4-3 and TRBJ2-5; TRBD1 matches 8 bases. CDR3 length: 14 residues. CDR1 and CDR2 (germline): LGHNA, YSLEER. V was clipped by 1 base and J by 5 bases; unmatched bases: 3. The CDR3 bases are TGCGCCAGCAGCCAAGGGACAGGGAGGGAGACCCAGTACTTC. It is translated as CASSQGTGRETQYF.

This chain joins TRBV5-1 and TRBJ2-1, with D possibly TRBD2 on 6 matching bases. CDR1 is SGHRS, CDR2 YFSETQ, per germline. The V end was cut by 2 bases, the J end by 5 bases, with 14 bases between. CDR3 length: 15 residues. CDR3 bases: TGCGCCAGCAGCTTCGGGGGTTTTCGGGACAATGAGCAGTTCTTC. Protein sequence: CASSFGGFRDNEQFF.